This entry lists 15 T cell receptor beta chains sequenced from one sample in a study of blood T cell repertoires in COVID-19. Generated by immunoSEQ multiplex PCR, the TCRdb table keeps only in-frame clones and is missing some. The data hold fewer than 200,000 clones, with roughly four fifths observed a single time. The sample comprised peripheral blood. The receptors were sampled from a woman in her sixties or seventies with COVID-19, enrolled during active disease.

This chain connects TRBV7-3 to TRBJ2-4; 7 nucleotides agree with TRBD2. From germline, CDR1 is SGHTA and CDR2 FQGTGA. Unmatched junction bases numbered 5, after V lost 2 bases and J lost 1 base. The length of the CDR3 is 16 residues. CDR3 coding DNA: TGTGCCAGCAGCTTAGGGGGAGGGCCGGCCAAAAACATTCAGTACTTC. This translates into CASSLGGGPAKNIQYF.

This chain uses TRBV18 with TRBJ1-1; tentatively, D is TRBD1 (6 bases). The V gene's germline CDR1 is KGHSH and CDR2 LQKENI. Trimming pared 4 bases from V and 3 bases from J, leaving 12 bases between. The CDR3 length is 14 residues. The CDR3 spells CASSHRQADTEAFF. The CDR3 region has the DNA TGTGCCAGCTCACACCGACAGGCCGACACTGAAGCTTTCTTT.

This clone was detected once. The chain employs TRBV19 and TRBJ1-3; no clear D. V was shortened by 4 bases and J by 4 bases, with 17 bases between the two germline ends. Per germline, CDR1 LNHDA and CDR2 SQIVND (reference sequence). This CDR3 contains 16 residues. CDR3 loop: CASSTALAANGNTIYF. CDR3 DNA: TGTGCCAGTAGTACCGCCTTAGCAGCTAACGGAAACACCATATATTTT.

The chain recombines TRBV5-1 with TRBJ1-2; 7 positions match TRBD1. V lost 4 bases to trimming and J lost 4 bases; unmatched junction nucleotides: 10. This CDR3 contains 15 residues. Germline CDR1 and CDR2: SGHRS and YFSETQ. The CDR3 sequence is CASSPGGTATYGYTF. CDR3 in DNA: TGCGCCAGCAGCCCGGGGGGGACAGCAACCTATGGCTACACCTTC.

The chain employs TRBV6-2 or TRBV6-3 and TRBJ2-1; D remains unclear. There are 15 residues in the CDR3. V gave up 2 bases and J gave up 2 bases, with 10 bases separating them. CDR1 and CDR2 (germline): MNHEY, SVGEGT. The CDR3 sequence is CASSYERRAYNEQFF. The CDR3 DNA follows: TGTGCCAGCAGTTACGAGCGAAGAGCCTACAATGAGCAGTTCTTC.

V usage is TRBV9 and J usage is TRBJ2-3, with 13 positions matching TRBD2. Germline values: CDR1 SGDLS, CDR2 YYNGEE. Trimming at V came to 4 bases and at J to 5 bases, leaving 13 bases not matched to a gene. The CDR3 runs 18 residues. The CDR3 DNA follows: TGTGCCAGCAGCCCCCGGACTAGCGGGAGTGTGAGGGGAGATACGCAGTATTTT. It translates to CASSPRTSGSVRGDTQYF.

The chain combines TRBV7-9 with TRBJ1-2; perhaps TRBD1 as D (5 bases). Trimming took 1 base from V and 4 from J, leaving 10 bases between them. Germline assignment: CDR1 SEHNR and CDR2 FQNEAQ (reference sequence). This CDR3 has 14 amino acids. CDR3 coding DNA: TGTGCCAGCAGCTTAGTCCCAGGGATCTATGGCTACACCTTC. Encoded protein: CASSLVPGIYGYTF.

The rearrangement links TRBV7-2 to TRBJ1-5, with TRBD1 as a possible D gene (5 bases). This CDR3 has 14 amino acids. Germline CDR1 SGHTA, CDR2 FQGNSA. V lost 4 bases to trimming and J lost 3 bases, with 10 bases between them. CDR3 residues: CASSSDSSNQPQHF. DNA of the CDR3: TGTGCCAGCAGCTCCGACAGCTCCAATCAGCCCCAGCATTTT.

The rearrangement links TRBV30 to TRBJ2-7; D possibly corresponds to TRBD2 (6 bases). The CDR3 length is 14 residues. V was clipped by 4 bases and J by 0 bases, with 13 bases between them. From germline, CDR1 is GTSNPN and CDR2 SVGIG (reference sequence). CDR3: CAWNLGGISYEQYF. CDR3 nucleotides: TGTGCCTGGAACCTCGGGGGTATCTCCTACGAGCAGTACTTC.

The chain combines TRBV29-1 with TRBJ2-3; D is ambiguous. This CDR3 has 11 amino acids. Trimming left V 1 base short and J 6 bases short, with 5 bases between. CDR1 and CDR2 (germline): SQVTM, ANQGSEA. The CDR3: CSVEGADTQYF. The CDR3 region has the DNA TGCAGCGTTGAAGGGGCCGATACGCAGTATTTT.

The rearrangement joins TRBV7-2 to TRBJ1-1; 8 bases match TRBD1. Germline CDR1 and CDR2: SGHTA and FQGNSA. This CDR3 region has 17 residues. The V and J ends lost 5 bases and 0 bases, in that order; junction bases with no gene match: 11. DNA of the CDR3: TGTGCCAGCAGCCCCAGGGGGCGAAGGGGCATGAACACTGAAGCTTTCTTT. This encodes CASSPRGRRGMNTEAFF.

The chain's CDR3 is CATSGWDRAGNEQFF. The CDR3 DNA sequence: TGTGCCACCAGTGGGTGGGACAGGGCAGGGAATGAGCAGTTCTTC. The chain employs TRBV24-1 and TRBJ2-1, with 9 bases lining up with TRBD1. This CDR3 is built from 15 residues. Germline V gene sequence: CDR1 KGHDR, CDR2 SFDVKD. J was trimmed by 7 bases and V by 5 bases; bases with no gene match: 8.

The V gene is TRBV10-3, the J gene TRBJ1-1, with no clear D. Germline lookup yields CDR1 ENHRY and CDR2 SYGVKD. The CDR3 totals 16 residues. V gave up 4 bases and J gave up 1 base, with 16 bases separating them. The CDR3 region is CAISGPVSGRNTEAFF. The CDR3 DNA reads as TGTGCCATCAGTGGACCCGTAAGCGGCCGGAACACTGAAGCTTTCTTT.

V and J are TRBV5-1 and TRBJ1-2; D not resolved. CDR3 length: 13 residues. Between the trimmed V and J ends, which lost 0 bases and 0 bases, there was a span of 3 bases. CDR1 is SGHRS, CDR2 YFSETQ, per germline. The CDR3 here is CASSLDTNYGYTF. DNA for the CDR3: TGCGCCAGCAGCTTGGATACTAACTATGGCTACACCTTC.

The chain couples TRBV13 to TRBJ2-7; D gene uncertain. The germline V gene has CDR1 PRHDT and CDR2 FYEKMQ (reference sequence). This CDR3 region has 14 residues. The ends were cut back, 4 bases at V and 0 bases at J, with 10 bases in the middle. The CDR3 nucleotides read TGTGCCAGCAGCTCTAGACTCTTCTCCTACGAGCAGTACTTC. This encodes CASSSRLFSYEQYF. Using reference TRBV13 and TRBJ2-7 for the parts outside the CDR3, the full variable domain is AAGVIQSPRHLIKEKRETATLKCYPIPRHDTVYWYQQGPGQDPQFLISFYEKMQSDKGSIPDRFSAQQFSDYHSELNMSSLELGDSALYFCASSSRLFSYEQYFGPGTRLTVT.